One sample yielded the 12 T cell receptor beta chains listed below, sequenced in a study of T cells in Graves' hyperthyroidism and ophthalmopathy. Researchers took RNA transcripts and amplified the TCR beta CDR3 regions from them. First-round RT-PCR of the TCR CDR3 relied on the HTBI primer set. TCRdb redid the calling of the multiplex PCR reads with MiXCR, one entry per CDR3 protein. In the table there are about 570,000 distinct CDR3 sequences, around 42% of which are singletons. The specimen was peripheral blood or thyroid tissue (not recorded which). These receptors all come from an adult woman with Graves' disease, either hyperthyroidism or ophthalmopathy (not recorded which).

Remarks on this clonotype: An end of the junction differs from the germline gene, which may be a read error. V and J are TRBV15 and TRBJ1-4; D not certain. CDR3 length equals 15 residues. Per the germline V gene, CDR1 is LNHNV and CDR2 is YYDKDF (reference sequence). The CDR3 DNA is TGTGCCACCAGCGGTCGGAACAGACAAAATGAAGAACTGTTTTTT. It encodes CATSGRNRQNEELFF.

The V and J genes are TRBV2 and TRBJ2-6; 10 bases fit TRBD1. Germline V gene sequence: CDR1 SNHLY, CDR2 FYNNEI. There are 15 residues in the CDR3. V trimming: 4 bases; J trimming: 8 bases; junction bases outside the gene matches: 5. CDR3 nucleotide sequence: TGTGCCAGCAGTGTGGACAGGGGGGTAACCAACGTCCTGACTTTC. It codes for CASSVDRGVTNVLTF.

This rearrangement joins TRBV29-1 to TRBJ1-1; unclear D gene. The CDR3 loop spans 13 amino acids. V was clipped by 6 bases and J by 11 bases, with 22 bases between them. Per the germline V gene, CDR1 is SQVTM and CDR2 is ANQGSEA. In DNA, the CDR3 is TGCAGCGTGGGAGGGCGCGAGGTTGTCGGCGCTTTCTTT. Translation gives CSVGGREVVGAFF.

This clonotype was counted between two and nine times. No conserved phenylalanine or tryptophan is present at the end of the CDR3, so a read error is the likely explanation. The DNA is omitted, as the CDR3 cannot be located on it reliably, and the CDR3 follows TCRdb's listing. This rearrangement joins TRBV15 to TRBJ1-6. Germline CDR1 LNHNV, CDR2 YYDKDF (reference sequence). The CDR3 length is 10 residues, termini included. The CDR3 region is CATSRALPSY.

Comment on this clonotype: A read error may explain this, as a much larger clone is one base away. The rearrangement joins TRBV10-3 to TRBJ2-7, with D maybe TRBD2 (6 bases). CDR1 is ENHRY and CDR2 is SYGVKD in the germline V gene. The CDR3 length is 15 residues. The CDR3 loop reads CANSYSTSLSYEQYF. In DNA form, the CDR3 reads TGTGCCAACAGTTACTCCACTAGCCTCTCCTACGAGCAGTACTTC.

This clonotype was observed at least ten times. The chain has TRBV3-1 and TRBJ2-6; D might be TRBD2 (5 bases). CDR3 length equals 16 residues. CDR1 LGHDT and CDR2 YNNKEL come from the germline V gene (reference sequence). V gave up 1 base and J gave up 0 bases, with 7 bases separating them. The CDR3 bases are TGTGCCAGCAGCCAAGGAGGGCCCTCTGGGGCCAACGTCCTGACTTTC. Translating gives CASSQGGPSGANVLTF.

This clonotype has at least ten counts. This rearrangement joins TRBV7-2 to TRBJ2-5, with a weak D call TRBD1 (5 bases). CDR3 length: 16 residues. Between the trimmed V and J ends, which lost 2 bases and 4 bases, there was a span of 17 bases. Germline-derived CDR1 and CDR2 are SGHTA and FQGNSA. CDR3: CASSLKGWGAGETQYF. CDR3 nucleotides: TGTGCCAGCAGCTTAAAGGGGTGGGGTGCTGGAGAGACCCAGTACTTC.

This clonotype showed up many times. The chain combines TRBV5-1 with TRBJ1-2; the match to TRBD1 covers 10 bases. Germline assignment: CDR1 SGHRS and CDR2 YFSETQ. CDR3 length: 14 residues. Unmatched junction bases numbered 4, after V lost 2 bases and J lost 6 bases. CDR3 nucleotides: TGCGCCAGCAGCTTTATCGGGACAGGGGATGGCTACACCTTC. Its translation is CASSFIGTGDGYTF. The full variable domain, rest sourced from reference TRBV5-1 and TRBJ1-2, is KAGVTQTPRYLIKTRGQQVTLSCSPISGHRSVSWYQQTPGQGLQFLFEYFSETQRNKGNFPGRFSGRQFSNSRSEMNVSTLELGDSALYLCASSFIGTGDGYTFGSGTRLTVV.

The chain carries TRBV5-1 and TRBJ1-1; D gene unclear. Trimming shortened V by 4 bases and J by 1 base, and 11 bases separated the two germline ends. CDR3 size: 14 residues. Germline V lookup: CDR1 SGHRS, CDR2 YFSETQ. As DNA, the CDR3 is TGCGCCAGCAGCCCTATTCGTCCGAACACTGAAGCTTTCTTT. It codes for CASSPIRPNTEAFF.

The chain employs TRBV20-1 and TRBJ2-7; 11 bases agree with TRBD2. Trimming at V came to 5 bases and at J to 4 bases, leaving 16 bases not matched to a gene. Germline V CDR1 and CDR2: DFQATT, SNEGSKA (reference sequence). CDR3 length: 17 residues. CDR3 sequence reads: CSAPGGGTSGRRYEQYF. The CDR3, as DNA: TGCAGTGCTCCCGGCGGGGGGACTAGCGGAAGGAGGTACGAGCAGTACTTC.

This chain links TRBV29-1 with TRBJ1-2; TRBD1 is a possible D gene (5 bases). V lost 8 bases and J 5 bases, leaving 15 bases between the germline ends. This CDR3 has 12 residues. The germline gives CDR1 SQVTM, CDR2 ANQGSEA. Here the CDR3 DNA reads TGCAGCAAAGAGACAGAGAGATATGGCTACACCTTC. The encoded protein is CSKETERYGYTF.

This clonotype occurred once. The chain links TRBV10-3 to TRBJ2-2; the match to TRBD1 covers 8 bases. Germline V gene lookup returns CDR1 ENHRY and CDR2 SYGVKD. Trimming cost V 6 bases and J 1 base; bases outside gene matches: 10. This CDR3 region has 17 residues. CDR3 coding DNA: TGTGCCATCAGCCCCTCGGGACAGGCTATGAACACCGGGGAGCTGTTTTTT. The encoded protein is CAISPSGQAMNTGELFF.